The 22 T cell receptor beta chains listed next were all sequenced from one sample in a study of blood T cell repertoires in COVID-19 (dated by TCRdb to the early 2020s). Libraries were built with the immunoSEQ multiplex PCR assay. Entries here come from immuneACCESS through TCRdb and include only in-frame sequences with V and J called. Some clones fail to appear in such tables; in the studies checked, an unresolved V gene covers under half of the shortfall, and the cause of the remainder is unknown. The sample table contains 160,000 or so clones; only one count was recorded for approximately 84% of them. The top ten constitute over 5% of the sample. The sample was peripheral blood. These receptors were taken from a woman aged 45-60 years with COVID-19, enrolled during active disease.

This sequence joins TRBV28 and TRBJ1-3; perhaps TRBD1 as D (5 bases). Trimming took off 3 bases at V and 0 bases at J, with 15 bases between the two ends. Germline CDR1 reads MDHEN; CDR2 reads SYDVKM. The CDR3 totals 17 residues. CDR3 in DNA: TGTGCCAGCAGTTTTGAACAGGCAACAGCCTCTGGAAACACCATATATTTT. Translating it yields CASSFEQATASGNTIYF.

This clone was seen a handful of times. The chain is built from TRBV5-1 and TRBJ2-2; 9 nucleotides match TRBD2. Germline V gene data show CDR1 as SGHRS and CDR2 as YFSETQ. V was pared by 6 bases and J by 7 bases, with 7 bases of the junction left unmatched. CDR3 length: 14 amino acids. In DNA, the CDR3 is TGCGCCAGCACGCGGGGGGGCCAGGACGGGGAGCTGTTTTTT. It is translated as CASTRGGQDGELFF.

The chain is built from TRBV28 and TRBJ2-3; TRBD2 aligns across 10 bases. Trimming removed 3 bases from V and 2 bases from J; junction bases left unmatched: 8. This CDR3 spans 17 amino acids. Germline lookup yields CDR1 MDHEN and CDR2 SYDVKM. The CDR3 region is CASSFRLAGDLTDTQYF. CDR3 in DNA: TGTGCCAGCAGTTTTCGGCTAGCGGGGGACCTCACAGATACGCAGTATTTT.

This clone showed up just a few times. The gene calls are TRBV4-3 and TRBJ1-6, with unresolved D. Trimming removed 0 bases from V and 7 bases from J, with 10 bases in between. CDR1 is LGHNA and CDR2 is YSLEER in the germline V gene. The CDR3 extends over 15 amino acids. The CDR3 here is CASSQDPGLNSPLHF. The CDR3 DNA reads TGCGCCAGCAGCCAAGACCCGGGTTTAAATTCACCCCTCCACTTT.

The rearrangement joins TRBV19 to TRBJ2-2, with D maybe TRBD2 (5 bases). Per germline, CDR1 LNHDA and CDR2 SQIVND (reference sequence). This CDR3 has 15 amino acids. V was cut by 4 bases and J by 8 bases, with 17 bases left in between. In DNA form, the CDR3 reads TGTGCCAGTAGTACCTTCCCAGGACGCGGGGGGGAGCTGTTTTTT. Amino acids: CASSTFPGRGGELFF.

The genes are TRBV9 and TRBJ1-1; D perhaps matches TRBD1 (5 bases). The germline gives CDR1 SGDLS, CDR2 YYNGEE. CDR3 length equals 15 residues. The V end was cut by 0 bases, the J end by 1 base, with 10 bases between. CDR3 DNA sequence: TGTGCCAGCAGCGTAGATGACAGTCAGAACACTGAAGCTTTCTTT. Translated, it gives CASSVDDSQNTEAFF.

This clone was seen only a few times. This chain joins TRBV12-3 or TRBV12-4 and TRBJ2-7; a weak D match, TRBD2 (7 bases). The CDR3 contains 13 residues. The germline V and J ends were trimmed by 5 bases and 6 bases, with 14 bases remaining between them. The CDR3 reads CASSHPGGREQYF. In nucleotides, the CDR3 is TGTGCCAGCAGTCACCCCGGGGGGCGCGAGCAGTACTTC.

This clone was observed a few times. This chain uses TRBV21-1 with TRBJ1-5; TRBD1, the table's D call, was not compared with the DNA. TRBV21-1 is annotated as a pseudogene. This CDR3 is built from 15 residues. The CDR3 reads CASSGRTGANQPQHF. The CDR3 nucleotides read TGTGCCAGCAGCGGAAGGACAGGGGCGAATCAGCCCCAGCATTTT.

This chain's CDR3 is CASSRSRGLNTGELFF. In DNA form, the CDR3 reads TGTGCCAGCAGCCGATCCAGGGGGCTAAACACCGGGGAGCTGTTTTTT. The chain combines TRBV7-3 with TRBJ2-2; TRBD1 matches at 8 bases. J lost 2 bases, V lost 5 bases, and 7 bases had no gene match. The CDR3 is made up of 16 amino acids. Germline V gene data show CDR1 as SGHTA and CDR2 as FQGTGA.

The chain has TRBV28 and TRBJ2-7, with 7 bases identical to TRBD1. The CDR3 length is 13 residues. Germline V CDR1 and CDR2: MDHEN, SYDVKM. Unmatched junction bases numbered 2, after V lost 4 bases and J lost 2 bases. The CDR3 is CASSYGTAYEQYF. The CDR3 DNA sequence: TGTGCCAGCAGTTATGGGACAGCCTACGAGCAGTACTTC.

V and J are TRBV30 and TRBJ2-2; tentatively, D is TRBD2 (5 bases). The germline V gene encodes CDR1 GTSNPN and CDR2 SVGIG (reference sequence). There are 13 residues in the CDR3. With 3 bases removed from V and 6 bases from J, the gap between germline ends came to 11 bases. The CDR3 sequence: CAWRHTGSGELFF. The CDR3 nucleotides read TGTGCCTGGAGGCATACGGGATCCGGGGAGCTGTTTTTT. Drawing the rest from reference TRBV30 and TRBJ2-2, the complete variable domain is SQTIHQWPATLVQPVGSPLSLECTVEGTSNPNLYWYRQAAGRGLQLLFYSVGIGQISSEVPQNLSASRPQDRQFILSSKKLLLSDSGFYLCAWRHTGSGELFFGEGSRLTVL.

The chain has TRBV20-1 and TRBJ1-4, with D unresolved. This CDR3 has 11 residues. CDR1 and CDR2 from the germline V gene are DFQATT and SNEGSKA (reference sequence). V was shortened by 3 bases and J by 6 bases, with 5 bases between the two germline ends. CDR3 sequence reads: CSARGDEKLFF. CDR3 sequence (DNA): TGCAGTGCTAGGGGCGATGAAAAACTGTTTTTT.

V and J are TRBV27 and TRBJ2-2; D gene uncertain. V was trimmed by 4 bases and J by 0 bases, leaving 6 bases between them. The length of the CDR3 is 14 residues. The germline V gene has CDR1 MNHEY and CDR2 SMNVEV (reference sequence). CDR3 bases: TGTGCCAGCAGTTCGTATTCGAACACCGGGGAGCTGTTTTTT. Its protein product is CASSSYSNTGELFF.

This clone has only one observation. This rearrangement joins TRBV2 to TRBJ1-4, with D tentatively TRBD1 (5 bases). Trimming took 6 bases from V and 5 from J, leaving 7 bases between them. Germline V CDR1 and CDR2: SNHLY, FYNNEI. The CDR3 is 12 residues long. The chain's CDR3 is CASRGLNEKLFF. The CDR3 DNA follows: TGTGCCAGCAGGGGACTGAATGAAAAACTGTTTTTT. Looking up the rest from reference TRBV2 and TRBJ1-4 gives the full variable domain: EPEVTQTPSHQVTQMGQEVILRCVPISNHLYFYWYRQILGQKVEFLVSFYNNEISEKSEIFDDQFSVERPDGSNFTLKIRSTKLEDSAMYFCASRGLNEKLFFGSGTQLSVL.

The sample holds a few counts of this clone. The gene calls are TRBV14 and TRBJ1-6, with a tentative D call TRBD1 (6 bases). Germline V gene lookup returns CDR1 SGHDN and CDR2 FVKESK. V lost 6 bases, J lost 9 bases, and 12 bases lay in between. There are 13 residues in the CDR3. CDR3 nucleotides: TGTGCCAGCAGGAACAGGGAAGGTTCACCCCTCCACTTT. Translation gives CASRNREGSPLHF.

The chain couples TRBV30 to TRBJ1-6; no definite D call. Germline assignment: CDR1 GTSNPN and CDR2 SVGIG (reference sequence). Trimming stripped 1 base from V and 0 bases from J, with 7 bases between. This CDR3 spans 15 amino acids. The CDR3: CAWSDPSSYNSPLHF. Written as DNA, the CDR3 is TGTGCCTGGAGTGACCCGAGCTCCTATAATTCACCCCTCCACTTT.

The V and J genes are TRBV7-2 and TRBJ1-1; 9 bases fit TRBD1. The CDR3 is 13 residues long. The V and J ends lost 3 bases and 11 bases, in that order; junction bases with no gene match: 7. Germline V gene sequence: CDR1 SGHTA, CDR2 FQGNSA. The CDR3 sequence is CASSFGTGRAAFF. In DNA, the CDR3 is TGTGCCAGCAGCTTTGGGACAGGGAGGGCCGCTTTCTTT. Using reference TRBV7-2 and TRBJ1-1 for the parts outside the CDR3, the full variable domain is GAGVSQSPSNKVTEKGKDVELRCDPISGHTALYWYRQSLGQGLEFLIYFQGNSAPDKSGLPSDRFSAERTGGSVSTLTIQRTQQEDSAVYLCASSFGTGRAAFFGQGTRLTVV.

The rearrangement links TRBV5-6 to TRBJ2-2, with 11 bases aligning to TRBD2. The CDR3 is 16 amino acids. CDR1 is SGHDT and CDR2 is YYEEEE in the germline V gene. With V trimmed by 4 bases and J by 0 bases, 2 bases remained unmatched. The CDR3 here is CASSLLAGANTGELFF. The CDR3 DNA reads TGTGCCAGCAGCCTACTAGCGGGGGCGAACACCGGGGAGCTGTTTTTT.

The CDR3 reads CASRDSLAKNIQYF. As DNA, the CDR3 is TGTGCCAGCAGGGACAGTCTAGCCAAAAACATTCAGTACTTC. The chain is built from TRBV2 and TRBJ2-4, with a possible D match to TRBD1 (6 bases). The CDR3 covers 14 residues. The V gene's germline CDR1 is SNHLY and CDR2 FYNNEI. The V end lost 6 bases, the J end lost 0 bases, and 9 bases lay between the germline ends.

The V and J genes are TRBV9 and TRBJ2-7; D remains unclear. V gave up 0 bases and J gave up 4 bases, with 5 bases separating them. Per the germline V gene, CDR1 is SGDLS and CDR2 is YYNGEE. The CDR3 runs 12 residues. CDR3 bases: TGTGCCAGCAGCGTAGCAGTTTACGAGCAGTACTTC. Translated, it gives CASSVAVYEQYF.

This clone was found a few times. V is TRBV7-6 and J is TRBJ2-5; 7 bases fit TRBD2. The trim removed 7 bases at V and 4 bases at J, leaving 9 bases unmatched. The CDR3 is 14 residues long. Germline values: CDR1 SGHVS, CDR2 FNYEAQ. The CDR3 spells CASKSGAVAETQYF. For the CDR3, the DNA is TGTGCCAGCAAGAGCGGGGCGGTGGCAGAGACCCAGTACTTC.

V usage is TRBV6-2 or TRBV6-3 and J usage is TRBJ1-1; D ambiguous. V was pared by 5 bases and J by 2 bases, with 18 bases between. The germline CDR1 and CDR2 sequences are MNHEY and SVGEGT. This CDR3 is 16 amino acids long. Here the CDR3 DNA reads TGTGCCAGCAGTCTTGGAGGCTCCCTACTAAACACTGAAGCTTTCTTT. Encoded protein: CASSLGGSLLNTEAFF.